One sample yielded the 22 T cell receptor beta chains listed below, sequenced in a study of blood T cell repertoires in COVID-19. Method: immunoSEQ multiplex PCR; TCRdb's copy keeps in-frame clones and lacks some. The profile shows approximately 300,000 clones, 90% to 95% of them singletons. The material sequenced was PBMCs or T cells enriched from blood (not recorded which). Receptors originate from a woman aged 25 to 39 who had been exposed to COVID-19.

The CDR3 reads CASSWGTGDFRSPLHF. The CDR3 DNA reads TGTGCCAGCAGCTGGGGGACAGGGGACTTTCGTTCACCCCTCCACTTT. The chain carries TRBV7-6 and TRBJ1-6; 10 bases line up with TRBD1. J lost 9 bases, V lost 4 bases, and 9 bases had no gene match. This CDR3 has 16 residues. CDR1 and CDR2 (germline): SGHVS, FNYEAQ.

In its sample, this clone was seen once. This chain uses TRBV19 with TRBJ2-6; D gene ambiguous. The V gene's germline CDR1 is LNHDA and CDR2 SQIVND (reference sequence). Trimming left V 5 bases short and J 2 bases short, with 22 bases between. The CDR3 is made up of 19 amino acids. CDR3 sequence: CASSQPRSPTKAGANVLTF. The CDR3 DNA follows: TGTGCCAGTAGTCAACCTCGGTCCCCAACTAAAGCTGGGGCCAACGTCCTGACTTTC. Full variable domain (missing parts from reference TRBV19 and TRBJ2-6): DGGITQSPKYLFRKEGQNVTLSCEQNLNHDAMYWYRQDPGQGLRLIYYSQIVNDFQKGDIAEGYSVSREKKESFPLTVTSAQKNPTAFYLCASSQPRSPTKAGANVLTFGAGSRLTVL.

The chain combines TRBV4-1 with TRBJ2-1; D perhaps matches TRBD1 (5 bases). V lost 4 bases to trimming and J lost 4 bases, with 14 bases between them. The germline CDR1 and CDR2 sequences are MGHRA and YSYEKL. This CDR3 spans 15 amino acids. The CDR3 spells CASSRIADTYNEQFF. The CDR3 nucleotides read TGCGCCAGCAGCCGAATTGCGGACACGTACAATGAGCAGTTCTTC.

This clone has a handful of counts. V usage is TRBV5-6 and J usage is TRBJ1-2, with TRBD1 identical over 7 bases. Germline CDR1 is SGHDT and CDR2 is YYEEEE. V lost 4 bases, J lost 7 bases, and 10 bases stayed unmatched. CDR3 length equals 14 residues. The CDR3 region is CASSADRAKGGYTF. In nucleotides, the CDR3 is TGTGCCAGCAGCGCTGACAGGGCCAAGGGTGGCTACACCTTC. The full variable domain, rest sourced from reference TRBV5-6 and TRBJ1-2, is DAGVTQSPTHLIKTRGQQVTLRCSPKSGHDTVSWYQQALGQGPQFIFQYYEEEERQRGNFPDRFSGHQFPNYSSELNVNALLLGDSALYLCASSADRAKGGYTFGSGTRLTVV.

This sequence joins TRBV2 and TRBJ1-1; 7 nucleotides line up with TRBD1. The V and J ends lost 8 bases and 0 bases, in that order; junction bases with no gene match: 3. The CDR3 length is 13 residues. Germline assignment: CDR1 SNHLY and CDR2 FYNNEI. The CDR3 region is CASRQGLNTEAFF. CDR3 nucleotides: TGTGCCAGCCGACAGGGACTGAACACTGAAGCTTTCTTT.

This chain joins TRBV6-2 or TRBV6-3 and TRBJ1-1, with 7 bases fitting TRBD1. CDR1 and CDR2 from the germline V gene are MNHEY and SVGEGT. V was pared by 5 bases and J by 4 bases, with 7 bases of the junction left unmatched. The CDR3 totals 14 residues. The CDR3 region is CASSTGTVLTEAFF. The CDR3 DNA is TGTGCCAGCAGTACCGGGACAGTGCTCACTGAAGCTTTCTTT.

The rearrangement uses TRBV7-2 and TRBJ1-3; tentative D call: TRBD1 (5 bases). Trimming cost V 1 base and J 0 bases, with 16 bases left between them. The CDR3 totals 18 residues. CDR1 and CDR2 from the germline V gene are SGHTA and FQGNSA. CDR3 region: CASSLDRARAHSGNTIYF. As DNA, the CDR3 is TGTGCCAGCAGCTTAGATAGGGCCAGGGCACACTCTGGAAACACCATATATTTT.

This CDR3 is CAISEWEKRGYTF. The DNA of the CDR3 is TGTGCCATCAGTGAGTGGGAGAAGAGGGGCTACACCTTC. The gene calls are TRBV10-3 and TRBJ1-2; D remains unclear. V dropped 1 base and J dropped 8 bases, with 11 bases sitting between them. There are 13 residues in the CDR3. The germline V gene encodes CDR1 ENHRY and CDR2 SYGVKD.

V is TRBV6-9 and J is TRBJ1-5; no reliable D call. The germline V gene encodes CDR1 MNHGY and CDR2 SVAAGI. V lost 2 bases, J lost 0 bases, and 11 bases lay in between. This CDR3 spans 16 amino acids. The CDR3 is CASSYTAAYSNQPQHF. CDR3 coding DNA: TGTGCCAGCAGTTATACGGCAGCGTATAGCAATCAGCCCCAGCATTTT.

This clone was picked up one time. The chain is built from TRBV27 and TRBJ2-3; TRBD2 agrees at 8 bases. Germline lookup yields CDR1 MNHEY and CDR2 SMNVEV (reference sequence). There are 17 residues in the CDR3. With 3 bases clipped from V and 7 bases from J, the junction kept 15 bases outside the gene matches. This CDR3 reads CASSFLGSGAPRNTQYF. DNA of the CDR3: TGTGCCAGCAGTTTCTTAGGTAGCGGGGCCCCGCGGAATACGCAGTATTTT.

The chain has TRBV7-9 and TRBJ2-7; 10 bases are a match to TRBD1. V was pared by 5 bases and J by 0 bases, with 4 bases of the junction left unmatched. The CDR3 length is 15 residues. CDR1 and CDR2 from the germline V gene are SEHNR and FQNEAQ (reference sequence). CDR3 DNA: TGTGCCAGCAGCCTTGGGACAGGGGCCTCCTACGAGCAGTACTTC. Amino acid sequence: CASSLGTGASYEQYF. The full variable domain, completed using reference TRBV7-9 and TRBJ2-7, is DTGVSQNPRHKITKRGQNVTFRCDPISEHNRLYWYRQTLGQGPEFLTYFQNEAQLEKSRLLSDRFSAERPKGSFSTLEIQRTEQGDSAMYLCASSLGTGASYEQYFGPGTRLTVT.

The chain is built from TRBV18 and TRBJ1-3; perhaps TRBD1 as D (6 bases). Germline V lookup: CDR1 KGHSH, CDR2 LQKENI. V lost 6 bases and J 4 bases, leaving 16 bases between the germline ends. The CDR3 runs to 15 residues. The CDR3, as DNA: TGTGCCAGCTCCCCCGCCAGGGGCAGAGGAAACACCATATATTTT. It specifies CASSPARGRGNTIYF.

V is TRBV5-6 and J is TRBJ1-6; D is perhaps TRBD1 (6 bases). The CDR3 is made up of 12 amino acids. V was clipped by 3 bases and J by 18 bases, with 16 bases between them. Germline CDR1 is SGHDT and CDR2 is YYEEEE. This CDR3 is CASSWKGTSPHF. The CDR3 DNA reads TGTGCCAGCAGCTGGAAAGGGACATCTCCCCACTTT.

This chain connects TRBV27 to TRBJ1-6, with D tentatively TRBD1 (5 bases). Germline-derived CDR1 and CDR2 are MNHEY and SMNVEV (reference sequence). V lost 6 bases, J lost 0 bases, and 12 bases lay in between. The CDR3 covers 16 residues. The CDR3 sequence: CASRDNRSSYNSPLHF. As DNA, the CDR3 is TGTGCCAGCAGGGATAACAGGAGCTCCTATAATTCACCCCTCCACTTT.

This clone occurred a few times. The rearrangement links TRBV18 to TRBJ2-2; D is unresolved. Trimming took 2 bases from V and 4 from J, leaving 5 bases between them. This CDR3 comprises 13 residues. The germline CDR1 and CDR2 sequences are KGHSH and LQKENI. CDR3 loop: CASSPSGTGELFF. The CDR3 DNA reads TGTGCCAGCTCACCATCGGGCACCGGGGAGCTGTTTTTT.

The table lists this clone with a count of one. V is TRBV9 and J is TRBJ2-1; unclear D gene. Trimming stripped 1 base from V and 7 bases from J, with 3 bases between. CDR3 length: 11 residues. Germline loops: CDR1 SGDLS, CDR2 YYNGEE. The DNA for the CDR3 is TGTGCCAGCAGCGTATCTAATGAGCAGTTCTTC. Translating gives CASSVSNEQFF.

This clone was recorded only once. V usage is TRBV19 and J usage is TRBJ1-5, with 8 bases that match TRBD1. The trim removed 2 bases at V and 4 bases at J, leaving 1 base unmatched. Germline lookup yields CDR1 LNHDA and CDR2 SQIVND (reference sequence). This CDR3 contains 14 residues. CDR3 sequence reads: CASSIRTGNQPQHF. CDR3 DNA sequence: TGTGCCAGTAGTATAAGGACAGGGAATCAGCCCCAGCATTTT.

The rearrangement joins TRBV7-8 to TRBJ1-6; 7 positions match TRBD1. Trimming took 3 bases from V and 5 from J; bases not matched to a gene: 7. This CDR3 region has 16 residues. Germline CDR1 SGHVS, CDR2 FQNEAQ. The CDR3 sequence: CASSLEGAMDNSPLHF. Here the CDR3 DNA reads TGTGCCAGCAGCTTGGAGGGGGCGATGGATAATTCACCCCTCCACTTT.

This clone was seen a few times. This chain connects TRBV6-4 to TRBJ2-1; 9 nucleotides match TRBD2. Trimming took 2 bases from V and 2 from J; bases not matched to a gene: 4. Germline V gives CDR1 MRHNA, CDR2 SNTAGT. CDR3 size: 16 residues. CDR3 residues: CASSDSSGGPYNEQFF. DNA of the CDR3: TGTGCCAGCAGTGACAGCAGCGGGGGGCCCTACAATGAGCAGTTCTTC.

The chain is built from TRBV29-1 and TRBJ1-4, with 7 nucleotides matching TRBD1. This CDR3 has 13 amino acids. J gave up 3 bases and V 6 bases, and 4 bases lay outside the gene matches. CDR1 is SQVTM, CDR2 ANQGSEA, per germline. This CDR3 is CSVGGRANEKLFF. CDR3 in DNA: TGCAGCGTAGGGGGCAGGGCTAATGAAAAACTGTTTTTT.

The chain joins TRBV7-2 to TRBJ2-5; TRBD1 aligns across 7 bases. The CDR3 loop spans 16 amino acids. Germline loops: CDR1 SGHTA, CDR2 FQGNSA. V dropped 2 bases and J dropped 3; count of bases not matched to a gene: 9. The CDR3 here is CASSLRGRVGKETQYF. The CDR3 bases are TGTGCCAGCAGCTTAAGGGGGCGGGTTGGTAAAGAGACCCAGTACTTC.

The chain links TRBV3-1 (or the pseudogene TRBV3-2) to TRBJ2-2; 11 bases align to TRBD1. In germline, CDR1 is LGHDT, CDR2 YNNKEL (reference sequence). The junction had 16 bases not matched to a gene; V was cut back by 5 bases and J by 2 bases. The CDR3 extends over 20 amino acids. Here the CDR3 reads CASSTEAGTWTGGNTGELFF. CDR3 coding DNA: TGTGCCAGCAGCACCGAGGCCGGCACCTGGACAGGGGGCAACACCGGGGAGCTGTTTTTT.